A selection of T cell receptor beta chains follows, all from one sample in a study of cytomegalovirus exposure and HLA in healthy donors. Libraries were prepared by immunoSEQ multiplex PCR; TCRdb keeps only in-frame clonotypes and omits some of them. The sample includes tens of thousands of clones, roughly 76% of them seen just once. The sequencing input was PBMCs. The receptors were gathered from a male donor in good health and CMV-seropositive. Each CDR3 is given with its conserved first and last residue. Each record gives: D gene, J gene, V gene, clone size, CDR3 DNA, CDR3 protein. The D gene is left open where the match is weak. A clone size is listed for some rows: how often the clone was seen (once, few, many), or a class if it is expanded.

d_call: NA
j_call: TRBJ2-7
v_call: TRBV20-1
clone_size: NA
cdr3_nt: TGCAGTGCTAGAATGGCTGCCGAGCAGTACTTC
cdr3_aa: CSARMAAEQYF

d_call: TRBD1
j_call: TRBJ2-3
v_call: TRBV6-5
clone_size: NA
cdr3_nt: TGTGCCAGCAGTTCTAGGGGGCGGCTTAGCACAGATACGCAGTATTTT
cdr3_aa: CASSSRGRLSTDTQYF

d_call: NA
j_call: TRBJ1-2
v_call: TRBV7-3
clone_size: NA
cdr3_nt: TGTGCCAGCAGCCCAAAGAGAGGCGCAGGGTACGGCTACACCTTC
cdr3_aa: CASSPKRGAGYGYTF

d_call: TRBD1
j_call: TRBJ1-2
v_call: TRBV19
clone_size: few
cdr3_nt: TGTGCCAGTAGCACGGGACAGGAGGTCTGGGGCTACACCTTC
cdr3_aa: CASSTGQEVWGYTF

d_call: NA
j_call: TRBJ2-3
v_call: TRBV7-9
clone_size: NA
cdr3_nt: TGTGCCAGCAGCCGACAGAGAGGACCTAGCACAGATACGCAGTATTTT
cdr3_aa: CASSRQRGPSTDTQYF

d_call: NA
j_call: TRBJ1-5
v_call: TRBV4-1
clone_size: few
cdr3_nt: TGCGCCAGCAGCCAAGATTCTACAGGGATGGATCAGCCCCAGCATTTT
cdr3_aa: CASSQDSTGMDQPQHF

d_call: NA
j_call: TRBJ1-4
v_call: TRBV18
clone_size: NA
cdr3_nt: TGTGCCAGCTCACCGGGCAGGGTGAATGAAAAACTGTTTTTT
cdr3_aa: CASSPGRVNEKLFF

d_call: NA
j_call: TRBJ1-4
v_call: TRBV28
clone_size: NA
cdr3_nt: TGTGCCAGCAGTTCATATCCAGGGATGAATGAAAAACTGTTTTTT
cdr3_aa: CASSSYPGMNEKLFF

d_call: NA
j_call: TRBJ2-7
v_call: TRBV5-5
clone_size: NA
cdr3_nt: TGTGCCAGCAGCTTGGCGGCAGGAAGCTCCTACGAGCAGTACTTC
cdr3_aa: CASSLAAGSSYEQYF

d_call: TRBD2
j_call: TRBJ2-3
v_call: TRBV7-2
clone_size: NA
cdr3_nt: TGTGCCAGCAGCCCGCTAGCGGGCTTCAGCACAGATACGCAGTATTTT
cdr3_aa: CASSPLAGFSTDTQYF

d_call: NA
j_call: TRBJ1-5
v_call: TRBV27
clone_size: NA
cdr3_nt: TGTGCCAGCAGTTTATCAGGAGGGATCAATCAGCCCCAGCATTTT
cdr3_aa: CASSLSGGINQPQHF

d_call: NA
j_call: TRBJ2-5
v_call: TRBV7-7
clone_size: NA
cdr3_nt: TGTGCCAGCAGCCCCGCAGGGGGGCAAGAGACCCAGTACTTC
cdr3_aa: CASSPAGGQETQYF

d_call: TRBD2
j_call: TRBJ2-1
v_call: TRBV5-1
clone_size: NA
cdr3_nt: TGCGCCAGCAGCTTTGGGGAGCGGGGGGGAGGTGAGCAGTTCTTC
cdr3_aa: CASSFGERGGGEQFF

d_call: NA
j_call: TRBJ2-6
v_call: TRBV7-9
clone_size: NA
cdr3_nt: TGTGCCAGCGGAGCCGCGGTATTCTCTGGGGCCAACGTCCTGACTTTC
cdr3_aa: CASGAAVFSGANVLTF

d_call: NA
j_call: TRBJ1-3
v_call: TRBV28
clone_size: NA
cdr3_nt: TGTGCCAGCAGTTCGGGGGGAGCTGGAAACACCATATATTTT
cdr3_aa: CASSSGGAGNTIYF

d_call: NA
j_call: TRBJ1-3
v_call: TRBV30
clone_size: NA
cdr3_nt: TGTGCCTGGAGTGTAACAGCCTCTGGAAACACCATATATTTT
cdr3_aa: CAWSVTASGNTIYF

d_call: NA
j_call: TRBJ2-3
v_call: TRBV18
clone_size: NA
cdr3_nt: TGTGCCAGCTCACCGACAGGTTGGGGAGATACGCAGTATTTT
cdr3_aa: CASSPTGWGDTQYF

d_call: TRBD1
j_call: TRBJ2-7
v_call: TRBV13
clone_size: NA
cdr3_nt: TGTGCCAGCAGCCCCCAGGACAGGGTGGGCTACGAGCAGTACTTC
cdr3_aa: CASSPQDRVGYEQYF

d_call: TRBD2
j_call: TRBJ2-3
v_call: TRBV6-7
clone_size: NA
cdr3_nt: TGTGCCAGCACCTACTCTCAGGGGGAGCTAGCGGGGGCCTGGGGCACAGATACGCAGTATTTT
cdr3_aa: CASTYSQGELAGAWGTDTQYF

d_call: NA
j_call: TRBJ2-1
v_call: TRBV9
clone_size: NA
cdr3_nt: TGTGCCAGCAGCGCCCTAGTCGGTGTTGAGCAGTTCTTC
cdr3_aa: CASSALVGVEQFF

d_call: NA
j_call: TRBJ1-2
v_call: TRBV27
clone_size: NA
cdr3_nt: TGTGCCAGCAGTCCCTATCAGGGGTCCCCTTATGGCTACACCTTC
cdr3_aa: CASSPYQGSPYGYTF

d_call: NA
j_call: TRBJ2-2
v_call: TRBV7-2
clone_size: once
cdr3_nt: TGTGCCAGCAGCCAAACCGGGACACCGAACACCGGGGAGCTGTTTTTT
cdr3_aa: CASSQTGTPNTGELFF

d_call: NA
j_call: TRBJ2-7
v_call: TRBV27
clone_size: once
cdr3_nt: TGTGCCAGCGGCCCCAGGGACGAGCAGTACTTC
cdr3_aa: CASGPRDEQYF

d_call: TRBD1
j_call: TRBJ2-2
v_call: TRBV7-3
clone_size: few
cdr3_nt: TGTGCCAGCAGCACAGGGGGTTCGAACACCGGGGAGCTGTTTTTT
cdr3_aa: CASSTGGSNTGELFF

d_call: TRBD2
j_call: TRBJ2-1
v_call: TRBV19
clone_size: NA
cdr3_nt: TGTGCCAGTAGCTCTACTAGCGGCGGAGAGTTTGAGCAGTTCTTC
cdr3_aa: CASSSTSGGEFEQFF

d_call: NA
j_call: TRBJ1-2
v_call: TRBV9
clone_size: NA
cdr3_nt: TGTGCCAGCAGCGTAGGTGCGGGTGGCAGCCGAGCTGACTATGGCTACACCTTC
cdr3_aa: CASSVGAGGSRADYGYTF

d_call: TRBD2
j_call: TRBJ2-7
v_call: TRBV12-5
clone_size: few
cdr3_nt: TGTGCTAGTGACTCCCTAGCGGGAGCCCCCTACGAGCAGTACTTC
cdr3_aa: CASDSLAGAPYEQYF

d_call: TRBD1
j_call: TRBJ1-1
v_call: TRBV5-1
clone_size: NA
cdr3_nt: TGCGCCAGCAGCACTACGACAGGGGGCAACACTGAAGCTTTCTTT
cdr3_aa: CASSTTTGGNTEAFF

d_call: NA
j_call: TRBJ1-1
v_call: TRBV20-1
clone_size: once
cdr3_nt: TGCAGTGCAAATCCGGGATATGAAGCTTTCTTT
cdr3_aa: CSANPGYEAFF

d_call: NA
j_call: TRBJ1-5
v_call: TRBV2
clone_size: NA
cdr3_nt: TGTGCCAGCAGTGACTGGCAGGTAATTAATCAGCCCCAGCATTTT
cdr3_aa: CASSDWQVINQPQHF

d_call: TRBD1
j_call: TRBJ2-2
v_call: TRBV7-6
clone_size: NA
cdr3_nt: TGTGCCAGCAGCTTACGGGGCAGGGGGTCCGGGGAGCTGTTTTTT
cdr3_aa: CASSLRGRGSGELFF

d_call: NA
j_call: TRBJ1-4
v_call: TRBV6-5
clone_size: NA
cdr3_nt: TGTGCCAGCAGGCTTACGGCAACTAATGAAAAACTGTTTTTT
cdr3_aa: CASRLTATNEKLFF

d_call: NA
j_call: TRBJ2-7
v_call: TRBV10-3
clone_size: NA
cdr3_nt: TGTGCCATCAGTGAGAGGGGGACATCCTCCTACGAGCAGTACTTC
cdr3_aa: CAISERGTSSYEQYF

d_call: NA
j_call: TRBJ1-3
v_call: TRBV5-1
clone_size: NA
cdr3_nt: TGCGCCAGCAGCCCGGGGGGGTCTGGAAACACCATATATTTT
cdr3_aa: CASSPGGSGNTIYF

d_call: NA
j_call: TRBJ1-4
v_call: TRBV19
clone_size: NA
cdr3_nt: TGTGCCAGTAGTTGGACAGCCGCCGAAAAACTGTTTTTT
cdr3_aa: CASSWTAAEKLFF

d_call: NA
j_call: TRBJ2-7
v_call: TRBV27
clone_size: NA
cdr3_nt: TGTGCCAGCAGTCCCCTTTTGCGACAGGCCGAGCAGTACTTC
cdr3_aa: CASSPLLRQAEQYF

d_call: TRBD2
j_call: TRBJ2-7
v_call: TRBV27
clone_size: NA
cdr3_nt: TGTGCCAGCAGTTTCACTAGCGGGAGTTTCCCTGGTACCTACGAGCAGTACTTC
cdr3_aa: CASSFTSGSFPGTYEQYF

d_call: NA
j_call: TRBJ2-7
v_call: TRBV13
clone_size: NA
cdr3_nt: TGTGCCAGCAGCCCGCCGCGTTCCTACGAGCAGTACTTC
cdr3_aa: CASSPPRSYEQYF

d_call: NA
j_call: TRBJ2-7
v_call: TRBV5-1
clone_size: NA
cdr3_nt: TGCGCCAGCAGCCCCGGACAGACTTCCTACGAGCAGTACTTC
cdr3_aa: CASSPGQTSYEQYF

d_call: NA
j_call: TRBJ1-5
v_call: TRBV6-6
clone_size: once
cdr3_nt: TGTGCCAGCAGCGGACAGCAGAATCAGCCCCAGCATTTT
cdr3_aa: CASSGQQNQPQHF

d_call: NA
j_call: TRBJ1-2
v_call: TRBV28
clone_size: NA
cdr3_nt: TGTGCCAGCAGTTTACCCAGCTATGGCTACACCTTC
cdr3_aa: CASSLPSYGYTF

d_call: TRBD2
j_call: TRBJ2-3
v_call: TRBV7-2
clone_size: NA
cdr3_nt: TGTGCCAGCAGCTTACTCCCTAGCGGGGAGCGGATGGGAGATACGCAGTATTTT
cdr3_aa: CASSLLPSGERMGDTQYF

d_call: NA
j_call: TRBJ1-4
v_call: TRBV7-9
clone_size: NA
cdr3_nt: TGTGCCAGCAGCTTCCGAGTGGTTCCAACTAATGAAAAACTGTTTTTT
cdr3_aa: CASSFRVVPTNEKLFF

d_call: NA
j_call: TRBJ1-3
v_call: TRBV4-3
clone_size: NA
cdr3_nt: TGCGCCAGCAGCCAAGATCCCCACTCTGGAAACACCATATATTTT
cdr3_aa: CASSQDPHSGNTIYF

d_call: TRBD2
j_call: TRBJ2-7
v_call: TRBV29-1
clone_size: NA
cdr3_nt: TGCAGCGTTTGGACTAGCGGGACCGTCTCCTACGAGCAGTACTTC
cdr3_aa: CSVWTSGTVSYEQYF

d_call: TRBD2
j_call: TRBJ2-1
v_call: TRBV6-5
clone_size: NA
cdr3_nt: TGTGCCAGCAGACGACGGGCTAGCGGAAACAATGAGCAGTTCTTC
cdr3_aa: CASRRRASGNNEQFF

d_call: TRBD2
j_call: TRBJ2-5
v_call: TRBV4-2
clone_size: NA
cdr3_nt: TGTGCCAGCAGCCGAGGACTTAGCGGGGGGGAGTATAGTCAAGAGACCCAGTACTTC
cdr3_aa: CASSRGLSGGEYSQETQYF